The 20 T cell receptor beta chains presented below share a single source sample, sequenced in a study of blood T cell repertoires in COVID-19. This table comes from immunoSEQ multiplex PCR, and its TCRdb copy is limited to in-frame clones, with some not included. The data show 50,000 or so clones, 75% to 90% seen once. The sequenced sample consisted of peripheral blood. These receptors all come from a man aged 70 or older with acute or convalescent COVID-19.

The chain carries TRBV28 and TRBJ1-4, with D unclear. V shed 4 bases and J shed 0 bases, with 9 bases lying between them. The CDR3 is 15 residues long. Germline values: CDR1 MDHEN, CDR2 SYDVKM. The CDR3 nucleotides read TGTGCCAGCAGTTCCTACAGTGCAACTAATGAAAAACTGTTTTTT. It is translated as CASSSYSATNEKLFF.

The chain has TRBV5-4 and TRBJ2-1; TRBD2 might be the D (5 bases). The CDR3 runs 15 residues. V was clipped by 0 bases and J by 2 bases, with 9 bases between them. Germline V gene sequence: CDR1 SGHNT, CDR2 YYREEE (reference sequence). The CDR3 loop is CASSLAAAAYNEQFF. CDR3 DNA: TGTGCCAGCAGCTTGGCAGCGGCCGCCTACAATGAGCAGTTCTTC. The whole variable domain, remainder taken from reference TRBV5-4 and TRBJ2-1, is ETGVTQSPTHLIKTRGQQVTLRCSSQSGHNTVSWYQQALGQGPQFIFQYYREEENGRGNFPPRFSGLQFPNYSSELNVNALELDDSALYLCASSLAAAAYNEQFFGPGTRLTVL.

The chain carries TRBV28 and TRBJ2-3; a possible D gene is TRBD2 (7 bases). In germline, CDR1 is MDHEN, CDR2 SYDVKM. V lost 3 bases, J lost 5 bases, and 15 bases lay in between. The CDR3 consists of 15 residues. CDR3 nucleotide sequence: TGTGCCAGCAGTTTTGTGGGGGGGGCTGAAGATACGCAGTATTTT. Translation gives CASSFVGGAEDTQYF.

The chain employs TRBV19 and TRBJ1-1, with D possibly being TRBD1 (5 bases). Trimming shortened V by 5 bases and J by 4 bases, and 23 bases separated the two germline ends. The CDR3 contains 17 residues. The V gene's germline CDR1 is LNHDA and CDR2 SQIVND (reference sequence). CDR3 protein: CASSGWGTGRGGTEAFF. The CDR3 DNA follows: TGTGCCAGTAGTGGGTGGGGAACAGGTCGCGGGGGCACTGAAGCTTTCTTT. The variable domain in full, with the rest retrieved from reference TRBV19 and TRBJ1-1, is DGGITQSPKYLFRKEGQNVTLSCEQNLNHDAMYWYRQDPGQGLRLIYYSQIVNDFQKGDIAEGYSVSREKKESFPLTVTSAQKNPTAFYLCASSGWGTGRGGTEAFFGQGTRLTVV.

The chain is built from TRBV5-4 and TRBJ2-1; no clear D gene. CDR1 and CDR2 (germline): SGHNT, YYREEE (reference sequence). V lost 4 bases and J 8 bases, leaving 19 bases between the germline ends. This CDR3 is 15 amino acids long. The CDR3 loop is CASSLEPVRMYEQFF. The CDR3, as DNA: TGTGCCAGCAGCCTAGAGCCGGTGCGAATGTATGAGCAGTTCTTC.

The chain combines TRBV5-4 with TRBJ1-4, with D maybe TRBD1 (5 bases). Between the trimmed V and J ends, which lost 3 bases and 8 bases, there was a span of 14 bases. Germline V gene lookup returns CDR1 SGHNT and CDR2 YYREEE (reference sequence). This CDR3 has 14 residues. In nucleotides, the CDR3 is TGTGCCAGCAGCTCTCCTCAGGGTGACGAAAAACTGTTTTTT. As protein: CASSSPQGDEKLFF.

The chain employs TRBV7-8 and TRBJ1-1; D unresolved. This CDR3 region has 15 residues. V lost 2 bases to trimming and J lost 2 bases, with 12 bases between them. Germline lookup yields CDR1 SGHVS and CDR2 FQNEAQ. This CDR3 is CASSLPAVRNTEAFF. DNA of the CDR3: TGTGCCAGCAGCTTACCGGCGGTTAGAAACACTGAAGCTTTCTTT.

The V call is TRBV5-1, the J call TRBJ2-7, with 8 bases fitting TRBD1. V lost 2 bases to trimming and J lost 6 bases; unmatched junction nucleotides: 4. This CDR3 region has 13 residues. Germline-derived CDR1 and CDR2 are SGHRS and YFSETQ. The CDR3 DNA reads as TGCGCCAGCAGCTTCTCCGACAGGGGCGAGCAGTACTTC. It translates to CASSFSDRGEQYF.

The J gene is TRBJ1-5, the V gene TRBV19, with 10 bases matching TRBD1. This CDR3 spans 14 amino acids. CDR1 and CDR2 from the germline V gene are LNHDA and SQIVND (reference sequence). The V segment lost 3 bases and the J segment 5 bases; nucleotides outside the gene matches: 1. DNA of the CDR3: TGTGCCAGTAGTATGGGACAGGGGTATCAGCCCCAGCATTTT. This encodes CASSMGQGYQPQHF. The complete variable domain, with remaining parts taken from reference TRBV19 and TRBJ1-5, reads DGGITQSPKYLFRKEGQNVTLSCEQNLNHDAMYWYRQDPGQGLRLIYYSQIVNDFQKGDIAEGYSVSREKKESFPLTVTSAQKNPTAFYLCASSMGQGYQPQHFGDGTRLSIL.

The genes are TRBV6-5 and TRBJ2-7; possible D gene TRBD1, 6 bases. Germline CDR1 is MNHEY and CDR2 is SVGAGI. V lost 2 bases, J lost 2 bases, and 10 bases lay in between. This CDR3 region has 14 residues. This CDR3 reads CASSYTQGPYEQYF. As DNA, the CDR3 is TGTGCCAGCAGTTACACCCAGGGGCCCTACGAGCAGTACTTC.

The chain recombines TRBV28 with TRBJ1-4; D is perhaps TRBD1 (5 bases). CDR1 is MDHEN, CDR2 SYDVKM, per germline. Trimming pared 6 bases from V and 10 bases from J, leaving 18 bases between. The CDR3 runs 14 residues. Written as DNA, the CDR3 is TGTGCCAGCAGACCTGGGGTGACAGTGGGAAAACTGTTTTTT. This sequence encodes CASRPGVTVGKLFF.

The chain uses TRBV30 and TRBJ1-2, with D maybe TRBD1 (5 bases). The CDR3 length is 12 residues. Per germline, CDR1 GTSNPN and CDR2 SVGIG (reference sequence). CDR3 residues: CALKADIGGYTF. CDR3 coding DNA: TGTGCTTTGAAGGCGGACATAGGAGGCTACACCTTC.

Concerning this clone: Mismatch with germline at one junction end may stem from a read error. The gene calls are TRBV4-2 and TRBJ1-1, with D maybe TRBD1 (5 bases). This CDR3 spans 14 amino acids. The germline V gene encodes CDR1 LGHNA and CDR2 YNFKEQ. CDR3 amino acids: CASSQGRGGAEASF. CDR3 DNA: TGTGCCAGCAGCCAAGGGAGGGGCGGCGCTGAAGCTTCCTTT.

The V gene is TRBV19, the J gene TRBJ2-2; the match to TRBD1 covers 9 bases. CDR1 is LNHDA, CDR2 SQIVND, per germline (reference sequence). This CDR3 comprises 18 residues. Trimming removed 4 bases from V and 2 bases from J; junction bases left unmatched: 11. CDR3: CASSTRTGVLGNTGELFF. For the CDR3, the DNA is TGTGCCAGTAGTACCAGGACAGGGGTGTTGGGCAACACCGGGGAGCTGTTTTTT.

The V gene is TRBV7-6, the J gene TRBJ1-6; maybe TRBD1 (5 bases). From germline, CDR1 is SGHVS and CDR2 FNYEAQ. The CDR3 covers 19 residues. Trimming stripped 1 base from V and 0 bases from J, with 16 bases between. In nucleotides, the CDR3 is TGTGCCAGCAGCTTAGTGATGGGGGGACCAAGCTCCTATAATTCACCCCTCCACTTT. It yields the protein CASSLVMGGPSSYNSPLHF.

The V gene is TRBV29-1, the J gene TRBJ1-4; D call uncertain. This CDR3 comprises 12 residues. CDR1 and CDR2 (germline): SQVTM, ANQGSEA. The V and J ends lost 7 bases and 8 bases respectively, with 14 bases between them. The CDR3 loop is CSALDPGEKLFF. The CDR3, as DNA: TGCAGCGCACTCGACCCGGGGGAAAAACTGTTTTTT.

The chain employs TRBV7-2 and TRBJ1-4; 8 positions agree with TRBD1. J lost 7 bases, V lost 5 bases, and 12 bases had no gene match. The CDR3 extends over 16 amino acids. The germline gives CDR1 SGHTA, CDR2 FQGNSA. The CDR3 nucleotides are TGTGCCAGCAGCCTAAAGGGCAGGGGGCTTGGTGAAAAACTGTTTTTT. It translates to CASSLKGRGLGEKLFF.

The chain links TRBV11-2 to TRBJ2-2; D unclear. In germline, CDR1 is SGHAT, CDR2 FQNNGV. V lost 5 bases, J lost 6 bases, and 13 bases lay in between. CDR3 length: 14 residues. CDR3 sequence reads: CASSHNSGPGELFF. The CDR3 DNA is TGTGCCAGCAGCCACAACAGTGGCCCCGGGGAGCTGTTTTTT.

CDR3 sequence: CASLGQGREKLFF. The CDR3 bases are TGTGCCAGCTTGGGACAGGGAAGAGAAAAACTGTTTTTT. The chain employs TRBV2 and TRBJ1-4; 9 bases map to TRBD1. CDR1 and CDR2 (germline): SNHLY, FYNNEI. The CDR3 runs 13 residues. V shed 8 bases and J 8 bases; nucleotides not matched to a gene: 6.

The chain recombines TRBV3-1 (or the pseudogene TRBV3-2) with TRBJ1-2; no firm D call. This CDR3 is 12 amino acids long. The V gene's germline CDR1 is LGHDT and CDR2 YNNKEL (reference sequence). V lost 4 bases to trimming and J lost 9 bases, with 12 bases between them. The CDR3 is CASSPTGRSYTF. The CDR3, as DNA: TGTGCCAGCAGCCCGACGGGAAGGAGCTACACCTTC.